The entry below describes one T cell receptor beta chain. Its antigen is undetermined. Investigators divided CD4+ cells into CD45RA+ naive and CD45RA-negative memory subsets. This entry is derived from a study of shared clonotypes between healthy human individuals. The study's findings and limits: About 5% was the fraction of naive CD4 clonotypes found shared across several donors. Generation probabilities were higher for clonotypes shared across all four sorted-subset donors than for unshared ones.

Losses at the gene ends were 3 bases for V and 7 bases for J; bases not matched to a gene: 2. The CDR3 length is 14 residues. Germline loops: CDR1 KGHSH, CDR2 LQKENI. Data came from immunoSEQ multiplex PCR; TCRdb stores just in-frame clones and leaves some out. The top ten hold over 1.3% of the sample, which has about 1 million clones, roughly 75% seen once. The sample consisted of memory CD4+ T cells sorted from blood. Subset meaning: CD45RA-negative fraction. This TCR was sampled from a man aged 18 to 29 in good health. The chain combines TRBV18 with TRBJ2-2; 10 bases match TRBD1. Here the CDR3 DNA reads TGTGCCAGCTCACCGGGACAGGGGATCGGGGAGCTGTTTTTT. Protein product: CASSPGQGIGELFF.